This TCR beta chain was observed in a study of Ad26.COV2.S vaccination and SARS-CoV-2 variants. CDR1 is MNHEY, CDR2 SMNVEV, per germline (reference sequence). V was pared by 6 bases and J by 5 bases, with 14 bases between. The CDR3 spans 14 residues. To note about this clone: The antigen remains undetermined.

Broader study findings: Vaccinees and placebo recipients showed similar non-spike TCR breadth. Among vaccine recipients, spike-specific TCR breadth exceeded that of placebo recipients. Quantification of TCR breadth and depth may have yielded underestimates of total T cell responses.

Only in-frame clones appear in the TCRdb table, and some are missing; sequencing was by immunoSEQ multiplex PCR. The data show around 400,000 clones, with 89% seen just once and under 2% held by the top ten. Treatment denoted: roughly 18 received Ad26.COV2.S at low or high dose, single or two shots; 5 received placebo; per-sample allocation not given. Specimens were obtained on day 63 following the first vaccine or placebo injection. Expression of Wuhan-strain SARS-CoV-2 spike came from the Ad26 vector that formed the vaccine. Sequences were derived from peripheral blood, sampled in a trial of Ad26.COV2.S vaccine versus placebo. The sequence was collected from a person aged 18-65 years who received the Ad26.COV2.S COVID-19 vaccine or a placebo. The chain recombines TRBV27 with TRBJ2-1; D is possibly TRBD2 (5 bases). CDR3 sequence: CASRPPGSHNEQFF. Written as DNA, the CDR3 is TGTGCCAGCAGGCCCCCGGGATCCCACAATGAGCAGTTCTTC.